The source of this T cell receptor (beta chain) is a study of blood T cell repertoires in COVID-19. About the research overall: Collection of acute and convalescent COVID-19 samples took place in the United States, Italy and Spain.

CDR3 length: 16 residues. Between the trimmed V and J ends, which lost 2 bases and 0 bases, there was a span of 11 bases. Per germline, CDR1 MNHNY and CDR2 SVGAGI (reference sequence). Per the original methods: Cell counts per sample came from amplifying reference gene primers. Clones were sequenced by immunoSEQ multiplex PCR, and TCRdb holds only the in-frame ones, with some missing. V and J calls and clone size are copied from that table; D and trimming were computed from the DNA. The sample shows some 120,000 clones, around 89% of them seen only once. This clone was picked up a small number of times.

Sample: peripheral blood. The rearrangement links TRBV6-6 to TRBJ2-1, with no clear D. This TCR came from a human donor in a cohort sampled during active COVID-19. CDR3 residues: CASSYNPLSSYNEQFF. The CDR3 nucleotides are TGTGCCAGCAGTTACAACCCCCTAAGCTCCTACAATGAGCAGTTCTTC.